The 18 T cell receptor beta chains in this list originate from one sample, sequenced in a study of blood T cell repertoires in COVID-19. Assay: immunoSEQ multiplex PCR; the TCRdb copy retains only in-frame clones and omits some. The sample has approximately 76,000 clones, more than 75% seen once. The sequencing input was peripheral blood. These receptors came from a human donor in a cohort sampled during active COVID-19.

This clone appeared a single time. The genes are TRBV4-1 and TRBJ1-6; D call uncertain. Trimming took off 4 bases at V and 5 bases at J, with 9 bases between the two ends. CDR1 is MGHRA, CDR2 YSYEKL, per germline. The CDR3 is 14 amino acids. CDR3 coding DNA: TGCGCCAGCAGCCCTGGACTGGATAATTCACCCCTCCACTTT. Translated, it gives CASSPGLDNSPLHF.

This chain links TRBV5-5 with TRBJ1-2; 9 bases align to TRBD1. CDR1 is SGHKS, CDR2 YYEKEE, per germline (reference sequence). CDR3 size: 15 residues. Germline trimming cut 5 bases from V and 0 bases from J; bases unmatched to any gene: 5. CDR3 residues: CASRAGTGPNYGYTF. DNA for the CDR3: TGTGCCAGCAGAGCCGGGACAGGGCCTAACTATGGCTACACCTTC. Together with reference TRBV5-5 and TRBJ1-2, the CDR3 gives the full variable domain: DAGVTQSPTHLIKTRGQQVTLRCSPISGHKSVSWYQQVLGQGPQFIFQYYEKEERGRGNFPDRFSARQFPNYSSELNVNALLLGDSALYLCASRAGTGPNYGYTFGSGTRLTVV.

This clone has only one observation. The DNA for the CDR3 is TGTGCCAGCAGCCAAGATAGGGGATGGACTGAAGCTTTCTTT. Encoded protein: CASSQDRGWTEAFF. The chain links TRBV3-1 (or the pseudogene TRBV3-2) to TRBJ1-1; maybe TRBD1 (5 bases). CDR1 and CDR2 from the germline V gene are LGHDT and YNNKEL (reference sequence). Trimming cost V 0 bases and J 5 bases, with 10 bases left between them. The CDR3 consists of 14 residues.

The gene calls are TRBV28 and TRBJ1-6, with TRBD1 matching 8 bases. The junction had 13 bases not matched to a gene; V was cut back by 7 bases and J by 8 bases. The CDR3 loop spans 16 amino acids. The germline CDR1 and CDR2 sequences are MDHEN and SYDVKM. As DNA, the CDR3 is TGTGCCAGCACCACACCGGGGCGGACAGGGTATTCACCCCTCCACTTT. As protein: CASTTPGRTGYSPLHF. The variable domain in full, completed from reference TRBV28 and TRBJ1-6, reads DVKVTQSSRYLVKRTGEKVFLECVQDMDHENMFWYRQDPGLGLRLIYFSYDVKMKEKGDIPEGYSVSREKKERFSLILESASTNQTSMYLCASTTPGRTGYSPLHFGNGTRLTVT.

The chain carries TRBV21-1 and TRBJ1-6; the D segment call TRBD1 is taken from the table without a DNA check. TRBV21-1 is termed a pseudogene. This CDR3 contains 16 residues. CDR3 bases: TGTGCCAGCAGCAAGGTTTGGGACAGGGGTTTTTCACCCCTCCACTTT. It codes for CASSKVWDRGFSPLHF.

The rearrangement joins TRBV19 to TRBJ2-7, with 8 positions matching TRBD1. The CDR3 totals 17 residues. In germline, CDR1 is LNHDA, CDR2 SQIVND (reference sequence). The V segment lost 6 bases and the J segment 2 bases; nucleotides outside the gene matches: 15. The CDR3 bases are TGTGCCAGTAGCCAATTCCTTCGGGACAGGCCCCCCTACGAGCAGTACTTC. Residues: CASSQFLRDRPPYEQYF. Full variable domain (outside the CDR3, taken from reference TRBV19 and TRBJ2-7): DGGITQSPKYLFRKEGQNVTLSCEQNLNHDAMYWYRQDPGQGLRLIYYSQIVNDFQKGDIAEGYSVSREKKESFPLTVTSAQKNPTAFYLCASSQFLRDRPPYEQYFGPGTRLTVT.

The chain carries TRBV7-8 and TRBJ1-2; 7 bases fit TRBD1. Germline values: CDR1 SGHVS, CDR2 FQNEAQ. CDR3 length equals 15 residues. Unmatched junction bases numbered 5, after V lost 4 bases and J lost 0 bases. The CDR3 loop is CASSSGDRANYGYTF. The CDR3 DNA reads as TGTGCCAGCAGCTCAGGGGACAGAGCTAACTATGGCTACACCTTC.

The chain uses TRBV18 and TRBJ1-5; TRBD1 is a possible D gene (6 bases). The CDR3 runs 16 residues. Germline V gene lookup returns CDR1 KGHSH and CDR2 LQKENI. With 3 bases removed from V and 0 bases from J, the gap between germline ends came to 12 bases. CDR3 in DNA: TGTGCCAGCTCACCTCGGGACACCCGTAGCAATCAGCCCCAGCATTTT. This encodes CASSPRDTRSNQPQHF.

This chain uses TRBV29-1 with TRBJ1-2, with D tentatively TRBD1 (6 bases). The CDR3 totals 16 residues. Per germline, CDR1 SQVTM and CDR2 ANQGSEA. V was pared by 7 bases and J by 8 bases, with 29 bases between. CDR3 in amino acids: CSASGGGANLSRGYTF. As DNA, the CDR3 is TGCAGCGCCTCGGGCGGGGGGGCGAACTTGAGTCGGGGCTACACCTTC.

The chain has TRBV7-3 and TRBJ1-2; tentatively, D is TRBD1 (5 bases). CDR3 size: 15 residues. From germline, CDR1 is SGHTA and CDR2 FQGTGA. Trimming shortened V by 4 bases and J by 8 bases, and 20 bases separated the two germline ends. CDR3 coding DNA: TGTGCCAGCAGCTCGCAGGTGGGGCCCGGGAGGGGCTACACCTTC. It yields the protein CASSSQVGPGRGYTF.

This chain connects TRBV14 to TRBJ1-3, with unresolved D. The CDR3 is made up of 13 amino acids. V dropped 6 bases and J dropped 0 bases, with 6 bases sitting between them. The germline gives CDR1 SGHDN, CDR2 FVKESK. CDR3 sequence (DNA): TGTGCCAGCAGACCCAGCTCTGGAAACACCATATATTTT. Protein sequence: CASRPSSGNTIYF.

This chain links TRBV9 with TRBJ1-1; tentatively, D is TRBD1 (5 bases). The CDR3 has 14 residues. The germline V gene encodes CDR1 SGDLS and CDR2 YYNGEE. Deletions cut 1 base from V and 5 bases from J, with 12 bases between. In DNA, the CDR3 is TGTGCCAGCAGCGTAATAGGGGAGGGGACTGAAGCTTTCTTT. It encodes CASSVIGEGTEAFF.

This chain uses TRBV19 with TRBJ2-7; 12 positions agree with TRBD1. V trimming: 1 base; J trimming: 5 bases; junction bases outside the gene matches: 12. Germline V CDR1 and CDR2: LNHDA, SQIVND (reference sequence). The CDR3 has 18 residues. CDR3 DNA sequence: TGTGCCAGTAGTATAGTGGGCACCGGGACAGGGGGCAGACACGAGCAGTACTTC. Translation gives CASSIVGTGTGGRHEQYF.

The rearrangement uses TRBV6-1 and TRBJ1-5, with D uncertain. This CDR3 comprises 10 residues. CDR1 MNHNS and CDR2 SASEGT come from the germline V gene. The V gene lost 2 bases and the J gene lost 12 bases, with 5 bases spanning the gap. The CDR3 region is CASSEKLQHF. The CDR3 DNA reads TGTGCCAGCAGTGAAAAACTCCAGCATTTT.

The V gene is TRBV19, the J gene TRBJ2-7; 7 nucleotides line up with TRBD1. V shed 5 bases and J 1 base; nucleotides not matched to a gene: 2. This CDR3 has 13 amino acids. Germline lookup yields CDR1 LNHDA and CDR2 SQIVND (reference sequence). The CDR3 DNA reads as TGTGCCAGTAGTCCGGGACAGTCCTACGAGCAGTACTTC. Protein: CASSPGQSYEQYF.

V is TRBV24-1 and J is TRBJ1-2; possibly TRBD1 for D (6 bases). Germline assignment: CDR1 KGHDR and CDR2 SFDVKD. Trimming took 4 bases from V and 4 from J, leaving 12 bases between them. The CDR3 loop spans 14 amino acids. DNA for the CDR3: TGTGCCACCAGTGAGCCAGGGGCCTCCTATGGCTACACCTTC. This codes for CATSEPGASYGYTF.

The J gene is TRBJ1-2, the V gene TRBV7-8; 7 positions agree with TRBD1. CDR3 size: 14 residues. The germline V gene has CDR1 SGHVS and CDR2 FQNEAQ. V shed 8 bases and J 2 bases; nucleotides not matched to a gene: 8. CDR3 sequence: CASGDRVSNYGYTF. The CDR3 nucleotides read TGTGCCAGCGGAGACAGGGTCTCCAACTATGGCTACACCTTC.

The chain employs TRBV28 and TRBJ1-2; 9 bases are a match to TRBD1. The germline CDR1 and CDR2 sequences are MDHEN and SYDVKM. This CDR3 is built from 14 residues. V was pared by 1 base and J by 5 bases, with 2 bases of the junction left unmatched. The CDR3 DNA follows: TGTGCCAGCAGTTTATTCGGACAGGGGTATGGCTACACCTTC. Its translation is CASSLFGQGYGYTF.